The next 28 T cell receptor beta chains were all read from a single sample in a study of T cells after yellow fever vaccination. TCRdb itself ran the 5' RACE reads through MiXCR, one entry per CDR3 protein. The table records a few hundred thousand distinct CDR3 sequences, roughly a sixth of them present only once. The sequences come from PBMCs, collected more than 4 days after the first yellow fever vaccination. These receptors were collected from a man between 18 and 29 years old who received the YFV17D yellow fever vaccine.

This clonotype was detected ten times or more. The V and J genes are TRBV5-4 and TRBJ2-2, with 8 bases identical to TRBD1. The CDR3 consists of 17 residues. The germline CDR1 and CDR2 sequences are SGHNT and YYREEE (reference sequence). Germline trimming cut 6 bases from V and 2 bases from J; bases unmatched to any gene: 12. The DNA for the CDR3 is TGTGCCAGCACTGGCCCCGGGACAGGAAGTAACACCGGGGAGCTGTTTTTT. Its protein is CASTGPGTGSNTGELFF.

This clonotype appeared a few times. The genes are TRBV9 and TRBJ2-3; D is uncertain. The V end was cut by 3 bases, the J end by 4 bases, with 15 bases between. The CDR3 has 15 amino acids. Looked up from germline, CDR1 is SGDLS and CDR2 is YYNGEE. The CDR3 spells CASSAGPVDSDTQYF. In DNA, the CDR3 is TGTGCCAGCAGCGCCGGGCCGGTAGACTCAGATACGCAGTATTTT.

There are a few counts of this clonotype. The rearrangement links TRBV10-3 to TRBJ1-1, with a possible D match to TRBD1 (5 bases). V lost 6 bases to trimming and J lost 0 bases, with 11 bases between them. Per germline, CDR1 ENHRY and CDR2 SYGVKD. The CDR3 loop spans 14 amino acids. The CDR3 loop reads CAIRGDGLNTEAFF. CDR3 coding DNA: TGTGCCATCAGGGGGGACGGATTGAACACTGAAGCTTTCTTT.

This chain links TRBV19 with TRBJ1-5, with 9 bases lining up with TRBD1. CDR1 and CDR2 (germline): LNHDA, SQIVND (reference sequence). J lost 3 bases, V lost 7 bases, and 10 bases had no gene match. CDR3 size: 16 residues. CDR3 bases: TGTGCCAGTACCGTCATCACAGGGGGCCCCAATCAGCCCCAGCATTTT. Protein sequence: CASTVITGGPNQPQHF. The complete variable domain, with remaining parts taken from reference TRBV19 and TRBJ1-5, reads DGGITQSPKYLFRKEGQNVTLSCEQNLNHDAMYWYRQDPGQGLRLIYYSQIVNDFQKGDIAEGYSVSREKKESFPLTVTSAQKNPTAFYLCASTVITGGPNQPQHFGDGTRLSIL.

This clonotype was detected ten times or more. CDR3 bases: TGCGCCAGCAGCTTGTCTCCAGGGGACTATCAGCCCCAGCATTTT. This gives the protein CASSLSPGDYQPQHF. The J gene is TRBJ1-5, the V gene TRBV5-1; D possibly corresponds to TRBD1 (6 bases). CDR3 length: 15 amino acids. Germline CDR1 SGHRS, CDR2 YFSETQ. V lost 1 base and J lost 5, with 13 bases in between. The variable domain in full, with the rest retrieved from reference TRBV5-1 and TRBJ1-5, is KAGVTQTPRYLIKTRGQQVTLSCSPISGHRSVSWYQQTPGQGLQFLFEYFSETQRNKGNFPGRFSGRQFSNSRSEMNVSTLELGDSALYLCASSLSPGDYQPQHFGDGTRLSIL.

This clonotype was counted between two and nine times. The chain has TRBV6-1 and TRBJ1-1, with 8 bases aligning to TRBD1. Losses at the gene ends were 8 bases for V and 6 bases for J; bases not matched to a gene: 8. There are 13 residues in the CDR3. In germline, CDR1 is MNHNS, CDR2 SASEGT. The DNA of the CDR3 is TGTGCCAGCGGACCAGGGGGCGTCCCTGAAGCTTTCTTT. This gives the protein CASGPGGVPEAFF.

V and J are TRBV7-2 and TRBJ2-4; D gene uncertain. V gave up 5 bases and J gave up 3 bases, with 8 bases separating them. CDR1 is SGHTA, CDR2 FQGNSA, per germline. This CDR3 is built from 13 residues. CDR3 amino acids: CASSPNIKNIQYF. The CDR3 DNA is TGTGCCAGCAGCCCTAACATCAAAAACATTCAGTACTTC.

This clonotype appeared a few times. The chain uses TRBV6-2 or TRBV6-3 and TRBJ2-1, with TRBD2 as a possible D gene (5 bases). Germline-derived CDR1 and CDR2 are MNHEY and SVGEGT. There are 14 residues in the CDR3. Trimming cost V 2 bases and J 5 bases, with 10 bases left between them. CDR3 coding DNA: TGTGCCAGCAGTTACAATGGACTCAACAATGAGCAGTTCTTC. Protein sequence: CASSYNGLNNEQFF.

The chain combines TRBV18 with TRBJ2-1; tentative D call: TRBD2 (5 bases). Germline assignment: CDR1 KGHSH and CDR2 LQKENI. The CDR3 length is 13 residues. V lost 5 bases and J lost 6, with 11 bases in between. CDR3 sequence: CASSAGLTNEQFF. The CDR3, as DNA: TGTGCCAGCTCAGCGGGCCTGACCAATGAGCAGTTCTTC.

CDR3 region: CASSLTGVATEAFF. The DNA of the CDR3 is TGTGCCAGCAGTTTAACAGGGGTAGCCACTGAAGCTTTCTTT. This rearrangement joins TRBV27 to TRBJ1-1; 7 nucleotides match TRBD1. Germline V gene data show CDR1 as MNHEY and CDR2 as SMNVEV (reference sequence). Trimming removed 2 bases from V and 4 bases from J; junction bases left unmatched: 4. CDR3 length equals 14 residues.

This clonotype was observed a handful of times. The gene calls are TRBV20-1 and TRBJ2-7, with 10 bases identical to TRBD1. The CDR3 is made up of 15 amino acids. Trimming cost V 4 bases and J 5 bases; bases outside gene matches: 11. Germline-derived CDR1 and CDR2 are DFQATT and SNEGSKA (reference sequence). Here the CDR3 DNA reads TGCAGTGCTATGTCGGCGGGACAGGGGTTCGACGAGCAGTACTTC. Translation: CSAMSAGQGFDEQYF.

The rearrangement links TRBV20-1 to TRBJ1-5; tentative D call: TRBD1 (5 bases). Trimming shortened V by 1 base and J by 1 base, and 8 bases separated the two germline ends. Germline V gene lookup returns CDR1 DFQATT and CDR2 SNEGSKA (reference sequence). The CDR3 contains 14 residues. CDR3 in DNA: TGCAGTGCTAGAGTGGGGGTAAGCAATCAGCCCCAGCATTTT. Amino acids: CSARVGVSNQPQHF.

There are a few counts of this clonotype. A read error may produce the germline difference seen at one junction end. CDR3 protein: CASSRALDRDRHF. The CDR3 DNA reads as TGCGCCAGCAGCCGCGCCCTAGACAGGGACCGTCACTTC. J is TRBJ2-7 and V is TRBV4-1; TRBD1 agrees at 7 bases. The CDR3 extends over 13 amino acids. Germline CDR1 reads MGHRA; CDR2 reads YSYEKL.

V and J are TRBV7-6 and TRBJ1-5; D gene uncertain. The germline gives CDR1 SGHVS, CDR2 FNYEAQ. The CDR3 contains 16 residues. V dropped 5 bases and J dropped 3 bases, with 17 bases sitting between them. CDR3 region: CASSLLAWQDNQPQHF. The CDR3 DNA is TGTGCCAGCAGCCTCCTAGCCTGGCAAGACAATCAGCCCCAGCATTTT.

The chain has TRBV7-9 and TRBJ2-1, with TRBD1 identical over 7 bases. Germline V CDR1 and CDR2: SEHNR, FQNEAQ (reference sequence). Trimming took 3 bases from V and 3 from J; bases not matched to a gene: 5. The length of the CDR3 is 15 residues. The CDR3 protein is CASSLIGTVYNEQFF. The CDR3 DNA sequence: TGTGCCAGCAGCTTGATTGGGACAGTCTACAATGAGCAGTTCTTC.

The V gene is TRBV19, the J gene TRBJ2-5, with 7 nucleotides matching TRBD1. V shed 3 bases and J 7 bases; nucleotides not matched to a gene: 11. The length of the CDR3 is 15 residues. Germline CDR1 and CDR2: LNHDA and SQIVND (reference sequence). The CDR3 sequence is CASSITGVGSGTQYF. The DNA of the CDR3 is TGTGCCAGTAGTATCACAGGGGTTGGGTCTGGGACCCAGTACTTC.

This clonotype was found a few times. The CDR3 sequence is CASSLFREAEAFF. CDR3 DNA sequence: TGTGCCAGCAGCTTGTTCAGAGAAGCCGAAGCTTTCTTT. V is TRBV5-8 and J is TRBJ1-1; D is uncertain. Per the germline V gene, CDR1 is SGHTS and CDR2 is YDEGEE. This CDR3 comprises 13 residues. V shed 1 base and J shed 8 bases, with 12 bases lying between them.

In this sample, this clonotype turned up a few times. The rearrangement uses TRBV10-3 and TRBJ1-1; 8 nucleotides agree with TRBD1. This CDR3 comprises 13 residues. V trimming: 6 bases; J trimming: 5 bases; junction bases outside the gene matches: 5. Germline V CDR1 and CDR2: ENHRY, SYGVKD. CDR3 DNA: TGTGCCATCAGGAGGACAGGGAGGACTGAAGCTTTCTTT. Its protein product is CAIRRTGRTEAFF.

The CDR3 DNA reads TGCGCCAGCAGCCAAGAAGTAGGACGAGACTACGAGCAGTACTTC. Translation gives CASSQEVGRDYEQYF. This rearrangement joins TRBV4-3 to TRBJ2-7; D remains unclear. Germline lookup yields CDR1 LGHNA and CDR2 YSLEER. This CDR3 spans 15 amino acids. Trimming shortened V by 0 bases and J by 3 bases, and 12 bases separated the two germline ends.

This clonotype was found once. The gene calls are TRBV20-1 and TRBJ2-1; 7 bases fit TRBD1. This CDR3 comprises 10 residues. The V and J ends lost 6 bases and 13 bases, in that order; junction bases with no gene match: 6. Germline CDR1 reads DFQATT; CDR2 reads SNEGSKA (reference sequence). The CDR3 protein is CSAATGFQFF. The CDR3 DNA reads TGCAGTGCCGCGACAGGGTTTCAGTTCTTC.

The V and J genes are TRBV4-3 and TRBJ2-5; D is unresolved. The CDR3 extends over 13 amino acids. Germline loops: CDR1 LGHNA, CDR2 YSLEER. The V gene lost 4 bases and the J gene lost 5 bases, with 11 bases spanning the gap. As DNA, the CDR3 is TGCGCCAGCAGCCCCTCGCGAAGGGAGACCCAGTACTTC. Translating it yields CASSPSRRETQYF.

The chain combines TRBV4-1 with TRBJ2-5, with TRBD1 matching 9 bases. V shed 2 bases, J shed 3 bases, and the junction held 4 bases outside the gene matches. This CDR3 region has 15 residues. Germline V CDR1 and CDR2: MGHRA, YSYEKL. The CDR3 coding sequence is TGCGCCAGCAGCCAACCCTGGACAGGGGAAGAGACCCAGTACTTC. Its protein is CASSQPWTGEETQYF.

This clonotype was observed a handful of times. The chain combines TRBV7-2 with TRBJ2-7; 10 positions match TRBD1. The length of the CDR3 is 15 residues. J was trimmed by 4 bases and V by 4 bases; bases with no gene match: 7. CDR1 is SGHTA, CDR2 FQGNSA, per germline. CDR3 DNA sequence: TGTGCCAGCAGCTCCCAGACAGGGGGCTTGTACGAGCAGTACTTC. This codes for CASSSQTGGLYEQYF. The whole variable domain, filled in from reference TRBV7-2 and TRBJ2-7, reads GAGVSQSPSNKVTEKGKDVELRCDPISGHTALYWYRQSLGQGLEFLIYFQGNSAPDKSGLPSDRFSAERTGGSVSTLTIQRTQQEDSAVYLCASSSQTGGLYEQYFGPGTRLTVT.

This clonotype was detected ten times or more. The J gene is TRBJ2-3, the V gene TRBV12-3 or TRBV12-4; D may be TRBD1 (6 bases). Trimming cost V 7 bases and J 10 bases, with 24 bases left between them. This CDR3 has 15 amino acids. The DNA of the CDR3 is TGTGCCAGCACCACTGGCGGTCGGGCCTCAGGGGCGCAGTATTTT. Amino acids: CASTTGGRASGAQYF.

J is TRBJ2-7 and V is TRBV3-1; TRBD2 is a possible D gene (5 bases). Between the trimmed V and J ends, which lost 4 bases and 9 bases, there was a span of 13 bases. Germline V gene data show CDR1 as LGHDT and CDR2 as YNNKEL (reference sequence). The CDR3 has 12 amino acids. As DNA, the CDR3 is TGTGCCAGCAGCCCGGACTTTACGAGGCAGTACTTC. This codes for CASSPDFTRQYF.

This clonotype showed up just a few times. The V call is TRBV7-8, the J call TRBJ1-5; D is unresolved. CDR1 SGHVS and CDR2 FQNEAQ come from the germline V gene. CDR3 length: 12 amino acids. V lost 6 bases to trimming and J lost 7 bases, with 10 bases between them. The CDR3 DNA reads TGTGCCAGCAGTGGGAATGAGCAGCCCCAGCATTTT. Protein: CASSGNEQPQHF.

The chain combines TRBV27 with TRBJ2-7; no firm D call. This CDR3 has 9 amino acids. From germline, CDR1 is MNHEY and CDR2 SMNVEV (reference sequence). Trimming took off 3 bases at V and 9 bases at J, with 3 bases between the two ends. CDR3 sequence reads: CASSLGQYV. In nucleotides, the CDR3 is TGTGCCAGCAGTTTGGGGCAGTACGTC.

This clonotype was detected only a few times. This sequence joins TRBV9 and TRBJ1-2; tentative D call: TRBD1 (5 bases). V dropped 0 bases and J dropped 8 bases, with 8 bases sitting between them. The CDR3 is 12 amino acids. The V gene's germline CDR1 is SGDLS and CDR2 YYNGEE. This chain's CDR3 is CASSVVGGGYTF. In DNA, the CDR3 is TGTGCCAGCAGCGTAGTTGGGGGAGGCTACACCTTC.